Listed here is a single TCR beta chain. This clone's antigen is unknown. Base qualities are not provided; no much larger clone lies one nucleotide away. These data come from a study of cytomegalovirus exposure and HLA in healthy donors (dated by TCRdb to the late 2010s). Regarding the research as a whole: According to an earlier analysis of 587 of the donors, 150 million to 200 million T cells yielded 95 million to 140 million unique TCR beta sequences and about 280 Gb of sequence data. About 280 gigabases of sequencing data and around 88 million unique TCR sequences made up an early release that covered over 550 HLA-typed donors. The genetic ancestry cluster associated with self-reported Caucasian donors included around 76% of the 398 genotyped donors. The study was designed to test whether signatures of past pathogen exposure could be identified by cataloging public T cell receptors. The T cell repertoires of 666 subjects were profiled by immunosequencing and related to cytomegalovirus serostatus. Along with the roughly 610-subject first cohort, a separate validation cohort of over 90 different subjects was used. To predict cytomegalovirus infection status, the study brought together high-throughput TCR immunosequencing, statistical association of individual TCRs with disease status, and machine learning. A later analysis re-examined previously published TCR beta repertoires from 500 to 700 donors and added high-resolution HLA genotyping to investigate patterns of TCR occurrence. Rather than using new phenotypic data, the later analysis identified candidate immune exposures from TCR beta sequences and from how often those sequences occurred across donors. An earlier analysis of approximately 500 of the donors applied high-throughput TCR beta sequencing to assess whether each TCR beta V gene segment acted as functional or pseudogenic. Alongside the repertoire data, information on donor age, sex, ethnicity and CMV serostatus was compiled. A later genetic analysis used genome-wide SNP genotypes for about 55% of the 666 donors, treating that subset as a discovery cohort. Every repertoire in the discovery cohort had been generated on one and the same sequencing platform. Class I and class II HLA loci were covered by the typing at four-digit resolution. The number of donors typed differed by locus, with about 629-640 for A, B, C, DRB1 and DQB1, 522 for DQA1, 600 to 610 for DPA1, and 400 to 490 for DPB1. Five DR-DQ haplotypes were treated as single units for association and clustering because of strong linkage in the cohort. Across approximately 420 genotyped donors of the cohort, an average of about 250,000 unique TCR beta nucleotide sequences per donor were sequenced, and roughly a sixth of those sequences were non-productive. Study-wide findings and limitations: The presence/absence analyses assumed that sequencing depth was roughly uniform across donors, and that assumption may not be true. A cluster of highly shared sequence variants was judged likely to be a technical artifact of the sequencing pipeline. Because counts were too low, under 20 rarely observed V segments, including chromosome 9 orphons, were left out of the earlier analysis of about 500 of the donors. In both the original and validation cohorts, the classifier was reported to diagnose cytomegalovirus status with high specificity and sensitivity. For the cohort, immune exposure information was limited to CMV serostatus. Compared with equally common non-associated chains, HLA-associated TCR beta chains in a later analysis were more clonally expanded and had lower generation probabilities. According to the authors, the approach could potentially be generalized to other disease states and immunological phenotypes. A later genetic analysis associated a missense DCLRE1C variant with V-gene and J-gene trimming of TCR beta chains, and an independent cohort replicated the association. While some public TCRs were present in many individuals, most TCR sequences turned up only very rarely across donors. Some IMGT-functional V segments, including TRBV6-2 and TRBV6-3, could not be told apart with the 87-base-pair reads, so those segments were excluded. An earlier analysis of several hundred of the donors showed that most TCR beta V segments appeared in productive rearrangements either about 87% or about 30% of the time, which broadly matched IMGT annotations. A later analysis found that most CMV-associated TCR beta chains appeared HLA-restricted, with HLA associations seemingly driven largely by CMV exposure. Assigning TCR associations to individual alleles was difficult when HLA alleles, especially DR and DQ, strongly co-occurred. The study listed approximately 160 TCR beta chains as associated with cytomegalovirus. Several of the top co-occurrence clusters appeared to be linked to parvovirus B19, influenza, CMV and Epstein-Barr virus, according to a later analysis. A later genetic analysis reported fewer N-insertions in productive TCRs among donors in an Asian-associated ancestry cluster than the roughly 720-donor mean. Because HLA typing was unavailable for some donors at each locus, only the typed subset was used in association tests. This cohort had only TCR beta chains sequenced, and the lack of alpha or paired-chain data limited which features could be detected. Correlated functional status among segregating V segments might be attributable to linkage disequilibrium, but an unknown experimental factor could not be ruled out. A further reported finding was that TCR beta sequences accurately predicted the HLA-A and HLA-B alleles for most subjects in the first cohort. In vitro tests confirmed that a few of the cytomegalovirus-associated TCR beta chains recognize cytomegalovirus antigens. According to a later analysis, TCR association rates differed among HLA loci, with DRB1 alleles showing the most associated TCRs and HLA-C alleles showing the fewest. A later analysis associated roughly 17,000 TCR beta sequences with specific HLA alleles at a false discovery rate of 0.05.

The cohort comprised some 730 healthy bone marrow donors. Cohort members were all nominally healthy when sampled, although unrecorded immune exposures were likely present. The donor tested CMV seronegative, placing the donor among the 350 or so seronegative members of the cohort. Every donor gave a peripheral blood sample, and the peripheral blood mononuclear cells from that sample were used for TCR beta sequencing. Genomic DNA extraction from the blood cell samples was performed with the Qiagen DNeasy Blood Extraction Kit. The CDR3 covers 15 residues, taking in both the cysteine and the phenylalanine. Here the CDR3 DNA is all that survives: 45 bases in frame from base 1. V is cut by 2 bases and J by 0 bases, and the space between the germline ends is 10 bases. From the germline V gene (reference sequence), CDR1 is MNHNY and CDR2 is SVGAGI. The method behind the library was the immunoSEQ multiplex PCR assay. The multiplex PCR relied on a mix of 60 forward primers for TCR Vbeta segments and 13 reverse primers for TCR Jbeta segments. The CDR3 region of rearranged TCR beta genes was amplified from genomic DNA by a multiplex PCR assay. The amplified TCR beta libraries were sequenced on the Illumina HiSeq System as 87-base-pair reads. The authors' analysis ran thus. A later analysis counted tens of millions of unique TCR beta chains across the 666 repertoires, and 9 million to 14 million of these chains were shared by at least two donors. Raw reads were error-corrected and collapsed into unique sequences with a nearest-neighbor algorithm that merged closely related sequences to remove PCR and sequencing errors. Alignment of CDR3 sequences to IMGT reference sequences was used to assign V, D and J gene segments. For a sequence to be retained, a match of at least six nucleotides to both a V gene segment and a J gene segment was required. Rearrangements were called productive when the CDR3 lacked stop codons and stayed in frame with V and J; all others were non-productive. Following IMGT convention, CDR3 was defined as the stretch from the second conserved V-encoded cysteine up to the conserved J-encoded phenylalanine. The earlier analysis of some 580 of the donors excluded any sequence lacking an unambiguous match to a single V gene segment. An earlier analysis of a few hundred of the donors classified V segments as functional when productive rearrangements were above 56.7% and as segregating when the standard deviation between donors was above 5%. A statistical classification framework was built for diagnosing cytomegalovirus status from the catalog of TCR beta chain sequences. In a later analysis, TCR nucleotide sequences were compared against IMGT/GENE-DB human TR gene sequences so that V and J genes could be assigned. A later analysis assigned CDR3 sequences and most-parsimonious VDJ recombination scenarios with the TCRdist pipeline. In a later analysis, every TCR beta chain was defined by the combination of its CDR3 amino acid sequence and its V-gene family, and reads without a unique V-gene family were dropped. A later analysis removed 500 to 650 highly shared, low-generation-probability nucleotide sequences to deal with suspected cross-contamination and a sequencing artifact. For each public chain, a later analysis derived a clonal expansion index from normalized ranks of inferred template counts within each repertoire. A later analysis computed generation probabilities with a VDJ recombination model fitted to out-of-frame rearrangements, and checked the results against IGoR. Hypergeometric tests were used in a later analysis to score TCR-TCR, TCR-HLA and TCR-CMV co-occurrence, with a repertoire-size bias correction applied to the TCR pairs. To estimate false discovery rates, a later analysis permuted the HLA or CMV assignments 20 times. In a later analysis, co-occurring TCRs were grouped using DBSCAN, with TCRdist sequence similarity added in when clustering inside HLA-allele-positive subsets. Co-occurrence clustering excluded repertoires with fewer than 30,000 or more than 120,000 public chains, plus five with anomalous nucleotide sharing. What TCRdb holds here is the immuneACCESS table cut down to in-frame rearrangements. Part of the clones is not present; checked against another copy, under half of the missing clones reflect an unresolved V gene, and the others are unexplained. That table supplies the V and J calls and clone size; D and trimming were determined from the DNA. Across this sample there are about 210,000 clones, with approximately 80% seen only once. 2.9% of the sample comes from the top ten.

This receptor was identified in a man aged 30-40 years in good health and CMV-seronegative. Sequencing used PBMCs. The chain uses TRBV6-6 and TRBJ1-2, with no reliable assignment of the D segment. The CDR3 here reads CASSYGGTANYGYTF. DNA sequence: TGTGCCAGCAGTTACGGAGGAACAGCTAACTATGGCTACACCTTC.